This record concerns one T cell receptor (beta chain) sequence. The antigen is not known. The sample belongs to a study of OX40 agonist ivuxolimab in advanced cancers. At the level of the study: Administration of intravenous ivuxolimab to patients occurred every 2 weeks at 0.01 to 10 mg/kg. Patients in dose escalation had liver, melanoma, kidney or head and neck cancers. Regarding the study as a whole: Patients who responded partially at 0.1-3.0 mg/kg showed clonal expansion ranking among the lowest.

At baseline, cycle 4 day 1, and cycle 7 day 1, blood was sampled. Libraries were prepared by immunoSEQ multiplex PCR; TCRdb keeps only in-frame clonotypes and omits some of them. In the table there are 85,000 to 120,000 clones, around nine tenths of which are singletons. CDR3 length equals 16 residues. Trimming left V 5 bases short and J 4 bases short, with 19 bases between. Germline V gene data show CDR1 as SGHTA and CDR2 as FQGNSA. The sequence was obtained from an adult with an advanced solid tumor such as melanoma, head and neck, liver or kidney cancer. The material sequenced was CD4+ or CD8+ T cells sorted from blood, taken in a trial of the OX40 agonist ivuxolimab. This chain connects TRBV7-2 to TRBJ2-3; weak D call: TRBD2 (6 bases). The CDR3 coding sequence is TGTGCCAGCAGCGCGGACCGTGCGGGACGTCCAGATACGCAGTATTTT. It specifies CASSADRAGRPDTQYF.